This TCR beta chain is drawn from a study of spatial heterogeneity in lung cancer. As to time point: blood at routine non-recurrence follow-up after resection. From germline, CDR1 is MDHEN and CDR2 SYDVKM. Losses at the gene ends were 6 bases for V and 1 base for J; bases not matched to a gene: 5. The CDR3 runs to 16 residues. TCRdb reprocessed the 5' RACE reads via MiXCR and lists one record per CDR3 protein. The sample has roughly 4,200 distinct CDR3 sequences, about 25% seen once; the top ten hold roughly 5.8%. This clonotype was seen only a few times. The input for sequencing was PBMCs, taken at follow-up. The TCR was taken from a male donor with early-stage non-small cell lung cancer. The chain employs TRBV28 and TRBJ2-1, with TRBD2 identical over 11 bases. CDR3 protein: CASRPTSGSSYNEQFF. In DNA, the CDR3 is TGTGCCAGCAGACCCACTAGCGGGAGTTCCTACAATGAGCAGTTCTTC. Using reference TRBV28 and TRBJ2-1 for the parts outside the CDR3, the full variable domain is DVKVTQSSRYLVKRTGEKVFLECVQDMDHENMFWYRQDPGLGLRLIYFSYDVKMKEKGDIPEGYSVSREKKERFSLILESASTNQTSMYLCASRPTSGSSYNEQFFGPGTRLTVL.